Sequencing of this T cell receptor (beta chain) was carried out in a study of glioma-infiltrating T cells. Study-wide results and limits: Tissue and blood shared very few CDR3 sequences. Tissue-blood divergence was below expectation in non-neoplastic patients, above in gliomas.

The iRepertoire nested amplicon-rescue multiplex PCR amplified TCR alpha and beta CDR3s from RNA. Tissue mRNA or PBMC total RNA, 100-400 ng, went into one-step reverse transcription and amplification. TCRdb analysed the multiplex PCR reads with MiXCR anew, one entry per CDR3 protein. Among about 140,000 distinct CDR3 sequences, about two fifths were seen once, and the ten largest hold roughly 20%. This clonotype was observed a handful of times. As yet, its antigen is unknown. The CDR3 runs 13 residues. Trimming took 6 bases from V and 0 from J, leaving 6 bases between them. Per the germline V gene, CDR1 is SGHTA and CDR2 is FQGNSA.

J is TRBJ2-1 and V is TRBV7-2; the D is unclear. Material: glioma tissue, nonneoplastic brain tissue, or PBMCs (not recorded which). This receptor was taken from a human donor with low-grade glioma or glioblastoma, undergoing nonglioma brain surgery, or in good health (not recorded which). This CDR3 reads CASRRSSYNEQFF. In nucleotides, the CDR3 is TGTGCCAGCAGGAGAAGCTCCTACAATGAGCAGTTCTTC.